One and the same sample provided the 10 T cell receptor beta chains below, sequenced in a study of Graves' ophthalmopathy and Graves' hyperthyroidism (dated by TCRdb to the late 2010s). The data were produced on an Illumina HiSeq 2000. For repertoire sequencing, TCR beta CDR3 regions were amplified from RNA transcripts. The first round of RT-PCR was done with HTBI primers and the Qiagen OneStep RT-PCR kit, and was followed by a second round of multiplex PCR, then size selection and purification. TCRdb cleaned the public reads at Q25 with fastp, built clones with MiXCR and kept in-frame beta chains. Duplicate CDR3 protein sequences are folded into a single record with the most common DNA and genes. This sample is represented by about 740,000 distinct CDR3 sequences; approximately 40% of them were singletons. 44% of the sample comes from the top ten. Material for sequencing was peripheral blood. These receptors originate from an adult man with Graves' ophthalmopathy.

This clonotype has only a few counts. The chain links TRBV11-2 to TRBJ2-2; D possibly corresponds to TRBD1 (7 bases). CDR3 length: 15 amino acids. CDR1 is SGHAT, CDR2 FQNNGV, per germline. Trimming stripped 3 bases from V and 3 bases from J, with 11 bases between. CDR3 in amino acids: CASSFGGGDTGELFF. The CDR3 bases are TGTGCCAGCAGCTTCGGAGGGGGCGACACCGGGGAGCTGTTTTTT.

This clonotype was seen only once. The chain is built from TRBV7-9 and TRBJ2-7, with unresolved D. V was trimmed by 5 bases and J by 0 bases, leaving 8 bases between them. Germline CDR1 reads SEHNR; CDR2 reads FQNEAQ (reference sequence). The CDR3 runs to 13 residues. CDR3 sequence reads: CASSLQYSYEQYF. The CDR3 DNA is TGTGCCAGCAGCCTTCAATACTCCTACGAGCAGTACTTC. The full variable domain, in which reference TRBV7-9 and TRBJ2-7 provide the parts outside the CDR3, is DTGVSQNPRHKITKRGQNVTFRCDPISEHNRLYWYRQTLGQGPEFLTYFQNEAQLEKSRLLSDRFSAERPKGSFSTLEIQRTEQGDSAMYLCASSLQYSYEQYFGPGTRLTVT.

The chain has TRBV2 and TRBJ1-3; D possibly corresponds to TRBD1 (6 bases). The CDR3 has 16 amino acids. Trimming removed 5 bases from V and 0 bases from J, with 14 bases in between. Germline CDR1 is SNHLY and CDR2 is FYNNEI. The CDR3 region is CASSIGVGASGNTIYF. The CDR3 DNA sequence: TGTGCCAGCAGTATCGGCGTGGGGGCCTCTGGAAACACCATATATTTT. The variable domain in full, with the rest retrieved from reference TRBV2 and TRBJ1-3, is EPEVTQTPSHQVTQMGQEVILRCVPISNHLYFYWYRQILGQKVEFLVSFYNNEISEKSEIFDDQFSVERPDGSNFTLKIRSTKLEDSAMYFCASSIGVGASGNTIYFGEGSWLTVV.

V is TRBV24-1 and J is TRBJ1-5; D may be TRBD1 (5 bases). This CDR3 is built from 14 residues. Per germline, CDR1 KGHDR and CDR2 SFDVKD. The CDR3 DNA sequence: TGTGCTAGGACGACCTGGGACAGCAATCAGCCCCAGCATTTT. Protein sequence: CARTTWDSNQPQHF.

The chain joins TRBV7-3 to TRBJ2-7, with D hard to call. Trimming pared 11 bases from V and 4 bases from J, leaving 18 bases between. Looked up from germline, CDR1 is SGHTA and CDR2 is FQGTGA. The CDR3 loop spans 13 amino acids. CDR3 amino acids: CAWSRGARYEQYF. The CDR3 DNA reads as TGTGCCTGGAGCCGAGGAGCTAGGTACGAGCAGTACTTC.

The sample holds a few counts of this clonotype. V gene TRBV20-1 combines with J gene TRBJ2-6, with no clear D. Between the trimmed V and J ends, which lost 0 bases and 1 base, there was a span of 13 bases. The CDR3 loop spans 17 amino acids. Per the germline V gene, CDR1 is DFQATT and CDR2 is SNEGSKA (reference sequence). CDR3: CSARDLGSSSGANVLTF. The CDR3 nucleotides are TGCAGTGCTAGAGATTTGGGCAGCTCGTCTGGGGCCAACGTCCTGACTTTC.

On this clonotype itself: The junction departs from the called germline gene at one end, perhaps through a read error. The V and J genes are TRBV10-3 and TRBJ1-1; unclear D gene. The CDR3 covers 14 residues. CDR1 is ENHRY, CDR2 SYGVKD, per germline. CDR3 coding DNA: TGTGCCAGCAGTTACTCGCGACTTGGCGCTGAAGCTTTCTTT. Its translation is CASSYSRLGAEAFF.

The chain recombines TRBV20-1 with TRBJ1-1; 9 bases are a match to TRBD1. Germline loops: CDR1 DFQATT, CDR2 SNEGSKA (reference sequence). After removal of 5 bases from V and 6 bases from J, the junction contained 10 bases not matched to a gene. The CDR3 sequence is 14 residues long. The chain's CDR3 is CSACPGTGFSEAFF. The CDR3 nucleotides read TGCAGTGCTTGTCCCGGGACAGGGTTTTCTGAAGCTTTCTTT.

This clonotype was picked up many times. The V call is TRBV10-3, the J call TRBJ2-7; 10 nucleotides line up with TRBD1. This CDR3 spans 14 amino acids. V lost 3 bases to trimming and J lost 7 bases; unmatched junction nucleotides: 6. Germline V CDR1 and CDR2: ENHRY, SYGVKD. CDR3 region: CAISESLGQGEQYF. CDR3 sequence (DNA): TGTGCCATCAGTGAATCCTTGGGACAGGGGGAGCAGTACTTC.

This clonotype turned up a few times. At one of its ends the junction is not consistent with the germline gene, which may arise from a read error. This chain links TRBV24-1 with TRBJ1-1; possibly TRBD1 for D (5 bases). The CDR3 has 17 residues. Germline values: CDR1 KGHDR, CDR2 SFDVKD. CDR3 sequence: CASSYFRGGSRNTEAFF. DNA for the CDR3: TGTGCCAGCAGTTATTTTAGGGGAGGGTCGCGGAACACTGAAGCTTTCTTT.